The source of this TCR beta chain is a study of identical twins. Study outcomes and limitations: Conclusions were drawn cross-sectionally by statistical analysis, without following the same donors. Twins shared out-of-frame alpha sequences with excess low generation probability.

Regarding this clonotype: Its specificity is not known.

TCRdb itself ran the 5' RACE reads through MiXCR, one entry per CDR3 protein. The sample includes 690,000 or so distinct CDR3 sequences, 5.5% to 6.5% of them seen just once. The ends lost 6 bases at V and 2 bases at J; junction bases unmatched: 9. CDR3 length equals 16 residues. In germline, CDR1 is SGHNT, CDR2 YYREEE (reference sequence). This chain uses TRBV5-4 with TRBJ2-1; 9 nucleotides line up with TRBD2. Sample: naive T cells sorted from blood. This TCR was sampled from a young man in good health. The CDR3 nucleotides are TGTGCCAGCACTATAGGAGGCGGGAGGGCCTACAATGAGCAGTTCTTC. Translated, it gives CASTIGGGRAYNEQFF. Drawing the rest from reference TRBV5-4 and TRBJ2-1, the complete variable domain is ETGVTQSPTHLIKTRGQQVTLRCSSQSGHNTVSWYQQALGQGPQFIFQYYREEENGRGNFPPRFSGLQFPNYSSELNVNALELDDSALYLCASTIGGGRAYNEQFFGPGTRLTVL.